The present T cell receptor (beta chain) was sequenced within a study of blood T cell repertoires in COVID-19. The wider study: T cells, B-cell-depleted T cells, or PBMCs supplied cDNA or gDNA.

Authors' analysis steps: Cell counts per sample came from amplifying reference gene primers. Assay: immunoSEQ multiplex PCR; the TCRdb copy retains only in-frame clones and omits some. Clone size and the V and J calls come from that table; the DNA yielded D and trimming. Here the sample spans approximately 97,000 clones, just over 85% being singletons. CDR1 SQVTM and CDR2 ANQGSEA come from the germline V gene. The trim removed 7 bases at V and 3 bases at J, leaving 4 bases unmatched. The CDR3 totals 13 residues. Sequencing was performed on peripheral blood. This TCR came from a man aged 45 to 65 with COVID-19, enrolled during active disease. The chain uses TRBV29-1 and TRBJ2-5; 11 bases agree with TRBD2. In nucleotides, the CDR3 is TGCAGCGGGGGGGGACTAGCGGAAGAGACCCAGTACTTC. It is translated as CSGGGLAEETQYF.